This T cell receptor (beta chain) was profiled in a study of T cell repertoires in cytomegalovirus infection. Study results and limitations: HLA-C-restricted CMV-specific TCR beta clonotypes were dominant in the ex vivo response.

TCRdb analysed the reads with MiXCR anew, one entry per CDR3 protein. The sample records hundreds of thousands of distinct CDR3 sequences, about a sixth being singletons. V was cut by 5 bases and J by 4 bases, with 11 bases left in between. Germline CDR1 is DFQATT and CDR2 is SNEGSKA (reference sequence). The CDR3 covers 12 residues. This clonotype turned up a few times. Its antigen is still unknown. Specimen: PBMCs. This receptor was taken from a human donor in good health (CMV status not recorded). Some clones in this sample may be carry-over from other donors' samples. The rearrangement joins TRBV20-1 to TRBJ2-5, with D perhaps matching TRBD1 or TRBD2 (7 bases each). The CDR3 sequence: CSAGRGGETQYF. CDR3 DNA sequence: TGCAGTGCTGGCAGGGGGGGAGAGACCCAGTACTTC.